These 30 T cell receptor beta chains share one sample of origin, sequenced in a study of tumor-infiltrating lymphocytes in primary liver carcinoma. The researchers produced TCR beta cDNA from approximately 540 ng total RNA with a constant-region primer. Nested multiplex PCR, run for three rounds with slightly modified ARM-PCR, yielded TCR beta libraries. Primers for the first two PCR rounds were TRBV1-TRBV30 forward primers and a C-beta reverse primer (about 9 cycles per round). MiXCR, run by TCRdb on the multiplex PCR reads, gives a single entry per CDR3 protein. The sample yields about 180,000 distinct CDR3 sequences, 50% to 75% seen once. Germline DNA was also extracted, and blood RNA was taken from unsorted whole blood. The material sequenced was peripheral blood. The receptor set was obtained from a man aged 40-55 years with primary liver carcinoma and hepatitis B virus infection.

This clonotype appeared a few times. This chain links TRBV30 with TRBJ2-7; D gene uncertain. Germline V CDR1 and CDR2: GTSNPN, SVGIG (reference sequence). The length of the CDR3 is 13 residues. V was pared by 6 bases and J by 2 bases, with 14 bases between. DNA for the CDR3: TGTGCCTGCGGGTGGGCAGGAGCCTACGAGCAGTACTTC. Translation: CACGWAGAYEQYF.

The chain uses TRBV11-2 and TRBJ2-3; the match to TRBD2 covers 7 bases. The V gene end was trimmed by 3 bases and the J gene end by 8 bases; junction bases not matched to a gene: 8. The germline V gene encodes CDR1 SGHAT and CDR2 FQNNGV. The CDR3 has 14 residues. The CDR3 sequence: CASSFLRELFTQYF. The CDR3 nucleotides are TGTGCCAGCAGCTTTTTGCGGGAGTTATTTACGCAGTATTTT.

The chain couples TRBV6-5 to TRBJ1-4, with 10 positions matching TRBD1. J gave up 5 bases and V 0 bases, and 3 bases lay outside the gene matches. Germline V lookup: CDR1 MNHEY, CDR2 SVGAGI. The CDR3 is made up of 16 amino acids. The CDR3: CASSYSGQGWNEKLFF. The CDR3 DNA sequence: TGTGCCAGCAGTTACTCGGGACAGGGGTGGAATGAAAAACTGTTTTTT.

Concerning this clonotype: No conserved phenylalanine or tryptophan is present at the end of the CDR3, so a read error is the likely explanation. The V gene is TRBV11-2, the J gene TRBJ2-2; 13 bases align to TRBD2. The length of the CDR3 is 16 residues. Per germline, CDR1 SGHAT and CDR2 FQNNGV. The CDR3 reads CASSTSGRANAGGLFV. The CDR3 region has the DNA TGTGCCAGCAGCACTAGCGGGAGGGCGAACGCCGGGGGGCTGTTTGTT.

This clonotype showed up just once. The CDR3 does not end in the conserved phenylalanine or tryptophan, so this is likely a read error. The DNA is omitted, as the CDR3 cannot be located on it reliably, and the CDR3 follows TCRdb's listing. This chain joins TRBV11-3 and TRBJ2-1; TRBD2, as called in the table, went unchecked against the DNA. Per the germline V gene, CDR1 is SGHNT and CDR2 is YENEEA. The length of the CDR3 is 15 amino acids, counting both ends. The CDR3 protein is CASSLEGGSYNEEFL.

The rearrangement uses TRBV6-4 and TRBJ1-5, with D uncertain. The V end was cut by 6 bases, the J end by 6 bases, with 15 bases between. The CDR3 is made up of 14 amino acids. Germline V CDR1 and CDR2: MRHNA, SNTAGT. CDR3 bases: TGTGCCAGCAGCCCCGGGCGAGGCGTTCAGCCCCAGCATTTT. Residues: CASSPGRGVQPQHF.

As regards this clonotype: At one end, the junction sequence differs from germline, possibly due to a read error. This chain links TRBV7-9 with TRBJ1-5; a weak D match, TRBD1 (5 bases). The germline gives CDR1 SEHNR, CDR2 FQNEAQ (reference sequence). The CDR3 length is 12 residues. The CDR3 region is CASSGGDQPHHF. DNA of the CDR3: TGTGCCAGCAGCGGGGGGGATCAGCCCCACCATTTT.

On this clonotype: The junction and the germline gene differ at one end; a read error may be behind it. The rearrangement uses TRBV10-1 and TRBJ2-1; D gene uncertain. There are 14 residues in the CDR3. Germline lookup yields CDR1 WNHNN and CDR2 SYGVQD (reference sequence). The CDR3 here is CASSDGSSYNEQFF. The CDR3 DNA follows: TGCGCAAGCAGCGACGGAAGCTCCTACAATGAGCAGTTCTTC.

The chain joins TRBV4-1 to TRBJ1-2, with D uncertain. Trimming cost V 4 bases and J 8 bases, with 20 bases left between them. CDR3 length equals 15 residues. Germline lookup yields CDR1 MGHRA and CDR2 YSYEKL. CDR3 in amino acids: CASSLRTGNENGYTF. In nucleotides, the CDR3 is TGCGCCAGCAGCCTCCGGACGGGGAATGAGAACGGCTACACCTTC.

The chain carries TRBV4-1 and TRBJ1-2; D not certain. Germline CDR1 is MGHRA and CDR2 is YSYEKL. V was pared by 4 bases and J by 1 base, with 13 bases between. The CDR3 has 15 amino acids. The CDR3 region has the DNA TGCGCCAGCAGCCCTCCGGGATGGGGTAACTATGGCTACACCTTC. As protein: CASSPPGWGNYGYTF.

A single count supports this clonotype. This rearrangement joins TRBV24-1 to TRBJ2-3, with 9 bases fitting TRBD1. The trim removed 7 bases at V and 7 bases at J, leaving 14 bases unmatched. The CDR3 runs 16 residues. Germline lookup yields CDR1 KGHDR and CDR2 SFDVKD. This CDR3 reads CATSPGGTGYENTQYF. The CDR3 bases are TGTGCCACCAGCCCCGGGGGGACAGGGTATGAAAATACGCAGTATTTT.

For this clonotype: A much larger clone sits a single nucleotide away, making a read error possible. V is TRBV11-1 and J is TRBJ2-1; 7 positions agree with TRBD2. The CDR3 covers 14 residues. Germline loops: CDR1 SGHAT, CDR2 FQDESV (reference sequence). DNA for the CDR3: TGTGCCAGCAGCTCCGAGTTACTAGCGCTTGAGGAGTTCTTC. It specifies CASSSELLALEEFF.

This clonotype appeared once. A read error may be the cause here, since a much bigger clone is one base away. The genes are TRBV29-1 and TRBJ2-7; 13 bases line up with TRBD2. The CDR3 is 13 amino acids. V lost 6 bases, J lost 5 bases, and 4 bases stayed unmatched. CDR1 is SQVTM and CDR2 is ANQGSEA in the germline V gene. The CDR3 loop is CSVRTSGRNEQYF. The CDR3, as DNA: TGCAGCGTACGGACTAGCGGGAGAAACGAGCAGTACTTC.

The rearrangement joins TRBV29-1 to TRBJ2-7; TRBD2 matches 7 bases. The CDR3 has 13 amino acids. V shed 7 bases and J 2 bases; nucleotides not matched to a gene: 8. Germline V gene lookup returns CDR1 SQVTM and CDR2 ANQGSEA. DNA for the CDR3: TGCAGCGCAACCCGGGGGGTGACCTACGAGCAGTACTTC. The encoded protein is CSATRGVTYEQYF.

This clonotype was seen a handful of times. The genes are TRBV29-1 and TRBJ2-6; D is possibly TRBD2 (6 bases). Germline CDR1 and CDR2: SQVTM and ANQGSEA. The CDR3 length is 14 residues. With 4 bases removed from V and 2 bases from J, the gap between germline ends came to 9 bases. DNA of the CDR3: TGCAGCGTTGGGGGGGAGGCTGGGGCCAACGTCCTGACTTTC. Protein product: CSVGGEAGANVLTF.

The CDR3 protein is CASSEAGDEQYF. The CDR3, as DNA: TGTGCCAGCAGCGAGGCGGGAGACGAGCAGTACTTC. The chain employs TRBV7-8 and TRBJ2-7; 7 nucleotides agree with TRBD2. This CDR3 has 12 amino acids. CDR1 is SGHVS and CDR2 is FQNEAQ in the germline V gene. V trimming: 5 bases; J trimming: 5 bases; junction bases outside the gene matches: 3.

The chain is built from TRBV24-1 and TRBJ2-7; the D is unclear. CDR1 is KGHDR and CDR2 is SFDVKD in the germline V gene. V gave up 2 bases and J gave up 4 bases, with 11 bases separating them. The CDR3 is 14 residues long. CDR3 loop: CATSDSGAHYEQYF. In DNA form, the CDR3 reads TGTGCCACCAGTGATTCCGGAGCCCATTACGAGCAGTACTTC.

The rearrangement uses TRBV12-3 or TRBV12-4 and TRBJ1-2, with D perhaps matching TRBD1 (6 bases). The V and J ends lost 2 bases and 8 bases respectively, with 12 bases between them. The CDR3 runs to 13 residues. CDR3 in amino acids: CASSLMGAEGYTF. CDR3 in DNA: TGTGCCAGCAGTTTAATGGGGGCGGAAGGCTACACCTTC.

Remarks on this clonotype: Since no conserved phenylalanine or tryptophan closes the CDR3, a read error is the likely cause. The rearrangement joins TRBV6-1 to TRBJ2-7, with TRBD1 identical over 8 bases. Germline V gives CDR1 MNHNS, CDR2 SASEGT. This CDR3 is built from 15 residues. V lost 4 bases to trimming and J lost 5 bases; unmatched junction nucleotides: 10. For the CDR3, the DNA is TGTGCCAGCAGTGCCAGACAGGGGCCCACCCACGAGCAGTACTTG. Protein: CASSARQGPTHEQYL.

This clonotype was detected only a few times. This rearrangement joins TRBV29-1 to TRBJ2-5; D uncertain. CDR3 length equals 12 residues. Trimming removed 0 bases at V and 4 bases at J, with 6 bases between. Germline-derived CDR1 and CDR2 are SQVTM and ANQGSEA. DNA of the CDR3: TGCAGCGTTGAAGATGATCCAGAGACCCAGTACTTC. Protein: CSVEDDPETQYF. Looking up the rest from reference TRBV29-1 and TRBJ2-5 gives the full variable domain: SAVISQKPSRDICQRGTSLTIQCQVDSQVTMMFWYRQQPGQSLTLIATANQGSEATYESGFVIDKFPISRPNLTFSTLTVSNMSPEDSSIYLCSVEDDPETQYFGPGTRLLVL.

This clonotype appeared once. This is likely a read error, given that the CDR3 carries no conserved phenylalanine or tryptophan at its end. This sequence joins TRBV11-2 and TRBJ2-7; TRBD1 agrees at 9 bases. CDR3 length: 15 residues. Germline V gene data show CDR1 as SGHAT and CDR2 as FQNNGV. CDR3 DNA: TGTGTCTGCAGCCCCCAGGACAGGGGTCCCTACGAGCAGTACCTC. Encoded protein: CVCSPQDRGPYEQYL.

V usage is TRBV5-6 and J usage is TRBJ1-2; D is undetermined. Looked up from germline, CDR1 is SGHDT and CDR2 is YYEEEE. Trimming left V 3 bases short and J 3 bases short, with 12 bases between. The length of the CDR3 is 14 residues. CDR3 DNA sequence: TGTGCCAGCAGCTATGACGTACTGGACTATGGCTACACCTTC. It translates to CASSYDVLDYGYTF.

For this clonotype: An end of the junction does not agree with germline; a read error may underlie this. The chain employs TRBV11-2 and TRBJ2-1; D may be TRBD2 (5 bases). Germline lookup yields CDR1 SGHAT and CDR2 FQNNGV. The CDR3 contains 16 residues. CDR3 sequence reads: CASSPNIGLAMGEQFF. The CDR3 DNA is TGTGCTAGCAGCCCGAATATCGGGCTAGCCATGGGTGAGCAGTTCTTC.

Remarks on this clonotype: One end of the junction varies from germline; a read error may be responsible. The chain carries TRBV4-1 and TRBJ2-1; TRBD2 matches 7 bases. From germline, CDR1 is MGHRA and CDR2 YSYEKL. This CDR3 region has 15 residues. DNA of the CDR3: TGCGCCAGCAGCCAGAACGGGAGGCCCGAAAATAAGCAGTCCTTC. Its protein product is CASSQNGRPENKQSF.

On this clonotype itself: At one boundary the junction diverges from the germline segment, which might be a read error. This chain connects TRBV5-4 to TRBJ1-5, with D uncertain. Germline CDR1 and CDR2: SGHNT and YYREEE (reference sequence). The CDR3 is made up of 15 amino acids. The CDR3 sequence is CAGSFGGRGNQSQHF. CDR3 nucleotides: TGTGCCGGCAGCTTCGGCGGGAGAGGCAATCAGTCCCAGCATTTT.

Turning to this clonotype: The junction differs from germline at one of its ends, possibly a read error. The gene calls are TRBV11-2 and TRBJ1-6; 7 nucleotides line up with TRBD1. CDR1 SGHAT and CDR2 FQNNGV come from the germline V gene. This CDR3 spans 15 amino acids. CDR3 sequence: CASRDRENYNSPPHF. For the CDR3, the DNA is TGTGCCAGCAGAGACAGGGAGAATTATAATTCACCCCCCCACTTT.

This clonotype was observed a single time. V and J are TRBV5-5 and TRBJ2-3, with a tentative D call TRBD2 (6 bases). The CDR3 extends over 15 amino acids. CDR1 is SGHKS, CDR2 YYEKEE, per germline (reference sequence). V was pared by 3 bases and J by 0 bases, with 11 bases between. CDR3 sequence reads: CASSSRRVSTDTQYF. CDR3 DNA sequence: TGTGCCAGCAGCTCTAGGAGGGTTAGCACAGATACGCAGTATTTT.

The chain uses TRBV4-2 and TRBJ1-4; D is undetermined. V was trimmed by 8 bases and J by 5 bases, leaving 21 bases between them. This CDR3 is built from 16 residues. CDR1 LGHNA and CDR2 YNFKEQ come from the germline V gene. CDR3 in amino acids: CASGPHTQKKNEKLFF. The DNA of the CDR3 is TGTGCCAGCGGCCCCCATACACAGAAAAAAAATGAAAAACTGTTTTTT.

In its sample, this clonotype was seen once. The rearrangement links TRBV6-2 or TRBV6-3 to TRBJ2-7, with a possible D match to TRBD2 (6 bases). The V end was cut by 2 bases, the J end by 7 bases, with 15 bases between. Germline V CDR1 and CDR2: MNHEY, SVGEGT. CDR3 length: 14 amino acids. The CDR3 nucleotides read TGTGCCAGCAGTTACCGCGGGACCTCGGAGGAGCAGTACTTC. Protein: CASSYRGTSEEQYF.

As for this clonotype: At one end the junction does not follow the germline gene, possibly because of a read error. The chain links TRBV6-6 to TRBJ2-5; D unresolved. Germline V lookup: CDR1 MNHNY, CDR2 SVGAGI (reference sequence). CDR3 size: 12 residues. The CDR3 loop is CASSYSGEAQYF. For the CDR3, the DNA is TGTGCCAGCAGTTACTCCGGAGAGGCCCAGTACTTC.